This T cell receptor beta chain was identified in a study of control samples from healthy donors and cancer patients. Sequencing was performed with immunoSEQ multiplex PCR; in TCRdb, only in-frame clones are kept and a portion is missing. Of around 120,000 clones in the sample, 87% were seen once. This TCR derives from a man aged 35 to 55 in good health. The sequenced material came from blood.

CDR3: CASSLTEPNTEAFF. In nucleotides, the CDR3 is TGTGCCAGCAGTCTGACAGAGCCGAACACTGAAGCTTTCTTT. The chain carries TRBV6-5 and TRBJ1-1, with a tentative D call TRBD1 (5 bases). V was pared by 5 bases and J by 1 base, with 11 bases between. The germline gives CDR1 MNHEY, CDR2 SVGAGI. The CDR3 totals 14 residues.